The rows below give T cell receptor beta chains drawn from one sample of a study of cytomegalovirus exposure and HLA in healthy donors. Sequenced by immunoSEQ multiplex PCR; TCRdb stores in-frame clones only, minus some. Among 55,000 to 80,000 clones listed, roughly 70% were seen once. The sequencing input was PBMCs. These receptors were obtained from a man aged 50 or older in good health and CMV-seropositive. The CDR3 runs from the conserved cysteine through the conserved F or W. Fields, in order: J gene, V gene, clone size, D gene, CDR3 DNA, CDR3 protein. A D gene is named only where the DNA matches it firmly. Part of the rows lack a size; the others show once, few, many or a class for expanded clones.

TRBJ2-7	TRBV5-5	.	TRBD1	TGTGCCAGCAGTGGACAGGGGTGGTACGAGCAGTACTTC	CASSGQGWYEQYF
TRBJ1-2	TRBV7-9	.	TRBD1	TGTGCCAGCAGCCCGCCGGGACAGATTTCCTATGGCTACACCTTC	CASSPPGQISYGYTF
TRBJ2-2	TRBV2	.	TRBD1	TGTGCCAGCAGTGAGGACAGGGGGACCGGGGAGCTGTTTTTT	CASSEDRGTGELFF
TRBJ2-3	TRBV2	.	TRBD2	TGTGCCAGCAGTGAAAGAGCGCGGGGGGGCGCGGATACGCAGTATTTT	CASSERARGGADTQYF
TRBJ1-4	TRBV7-4	.	TRBD1	TGTGCCAGCAGCCCCTTGGACAGGGCGACTGCAACTAATGAAAAACTGTTTTTT	CASSPLDRATATNEKLFF
TRBJ2-3	TRBV6-1	.	.	TGTGCCAGCAGTGAGGCAGGGGTACGGACAGATACGCAGTATTTT	CASSEAGVRTDTQYF
TRBJ2-1	TRBV27	.	TRBD1	TGTGCCAGCAGTCCACTCGGGACAGGGAGAGCTGAGCAGTTCTTC	CASSPLGTGRAEQFF
TRBJ1-6	TRBV19	.	TRBD1	TGTGCCAGTAGTACCCTTCGGGACAGAAATAATTCACCCCTCCACTTT	CASSTLRDRNNSPLHF
TRBJ2-1	TRBV25-1	.	.	TGTGCCAGCAGTGGCGAGCGGAGGGGCGGTGCGAATGAGCAGTTCTTC	CASSGERRGGANEQFF
TRBJ1-2	TRBV5-1	.	TRBD1	TGCGCCAGCAGCTGGAGGGACAGGCACTATCTTCGTGGCTACACCTTC	CASSWRDRHYLRGYTF
TRBJ1-1	TRBV29-1	.	.	TGCAGCGGGCGACAGCTGAACACTGAAGCTTTCTTT	CSGRQLNTEAFF
TRBJ2-6	TRBV7-6	.	TRBD2	TGTGCCAGCAGCTTAGCGGTAGCGGGGGGGTTCTCTGGGGCCAACGTCCTGACTTTC	CASSLAVAGGFSGANVLTF
TRBJ2-3	TRBV19	.	.	TGTGCCAGTAGTTCTGGTCCAGCGTCGACGCGAACAGATACGCAGTATTTT	CASSSGPASTRTDTQYF
TRBJ2-3	TRBV6-6	.	.	TGTGCCAGCTCCAACACAGATACGCAGTATTTT	CASSNTDTQYF
TRBJ2-6	TRBV13	once	.	TGTGCCAGCAGCAGAGATGCGGGGGCCCTCTCTGGGGCCAACGTCCTGACTTTC	CASSRDAGALSGANVLTF
TRBJ2-7	TRBV28	.	TRBD1	TGTGCCAGCAGTTTATTATCAGGGGGCGCTTCCTACGAGCAGTACTTC	CASSLLSGGASYEQYF
TRBJ1-2	TRBV20-1	.	.	TGCAGTGCTAAGGACAGAGGTGGCTACACCTTC	CSAKDRGGYTF
TRBJ2-7	TRBV19	.	.	TGTGCCAGTAGTATCGGGGACACCTATACCTACGAGCAGTACTTC	CASSIGDTYTYEQYF
TRBJ2-7	TRBV18	.	.	TGTGCCAGCTCACGCGCGGCAGCCTACGAGCAGTACTTC	CASSRAAAYEQYF
TRBJ1-4	TRBV5-1	.	TRBD1	TGCGCCAGCAGCTTGGCCAGGGGGCGTGAAAAACTGTTTTTT	CASSLARGREKLFF
TRBJ2-1	TRBV10-3	few	.	TGTGCCATCAGTGAGGAGGGAACGAGCTCCTACAATGAGCAGTTCTTC	CAISEEGTSSYNEQFF
TRBJ2-7	TRBV27	.	TRBD1	TGTGCCAGCAGTTTAGGGACAGGGGGCAGCGACGAGCAGTACTTC	CASSLGTGGSDEQYF
TRBJ1-1	TRBV4-1	few	.	TGCGCCAGCAGCCCGTCCCAGGGTTGGAACACTGAAGCTTTCTTT	CASSPSQGWNTEAFF
TRBJ2-2	TRBV7-8	.	.	TGTGCCAGCAGCTTAGCGGGCGGGGCTCCGAACACCGGGGAGCTGTTTTTT	CASSLAGGAPNTGELFF
TRBJ2-3	TRBV5-1	few	.	TGCGCCAGCAGCTCAATTGGGGGGGGCTCCACAGATACGCAGTATTTT	CASSSIGGGSTDTQYF
TRBJ1-2	TRBV5-1	.	TRBD1	TGCGCCAGCAGCTTGGGACAGGGGTCCCCCAACTATGGCTACACCTTC	CASSLGQGSPNYGYTF
TRBJ2-2	TRBV5-8	.	.	TGTGCCAGCAGCTTGGATGAGTCAGCGCCGAACACCGGGGAGCTGTTTTTT	CASSLDESAPNTGELFF
TRBJ2-1	TRBV15	.	TRBD1	TGTGCCACCAGCAGAGCGCCCCGGGACAGTAACAATGAGCAGTTCTTC	CATSRAPRDSNNEQFF
TRBJ1-1	TRBV30	once	TRBD1	TGTGCCTGGACCTGGGACAGCCTGAACACTGAAGCTTTCTTT	CAWTWDSLNTEAFF